This T cell receptor beta chain originates from a study of CD8+ T cells in alopecia areata. As for the study in general: For 6 to 18 months, tofacitinib was taken, and 6 months off drug followed. Regarding the study as a whole: Mice showed TCR sharing more clearly than patients did, possibly owing to HLA. Clonality was higher in lesional than normal scalp, especially in alopecia totalis/universalis.

The CDR3 has 14 residues. Germline trimming cut 5 bases from V and 2 bases from J; bases unmatched to any gene: 3. Germline V gene sequence: CDR1 MNHEY, CDR2 SVGAGI. RNA extraction and reverse transcription yielded cDNA as sequencing template. Some clones are missing from TCRdb's copy, which holds only in-frame ones; the method was immunoSEQ multiplex PCR. The table has around 140,000 clones, approximately 49% seen once. Turning to this clone: As yet, its antigen is unknown.

Lesional scalp punch biopsies and peripheral blood were collected from alopecia areata patients. The rearrangement links TRBV6-5 to TRBJ2-7, with 10 bases that match TRBD1. This sequence was found in a human donor with alopecia areata. The sequences come from CD8+ T cells sorted from blood, collected at week 0. The CDR3 nucleotides read TGTGCCAGCAGTCCGGGACAGGGGACCTACGAGCAGTACTTC. Residues: CASSPGQGTYEQYF.